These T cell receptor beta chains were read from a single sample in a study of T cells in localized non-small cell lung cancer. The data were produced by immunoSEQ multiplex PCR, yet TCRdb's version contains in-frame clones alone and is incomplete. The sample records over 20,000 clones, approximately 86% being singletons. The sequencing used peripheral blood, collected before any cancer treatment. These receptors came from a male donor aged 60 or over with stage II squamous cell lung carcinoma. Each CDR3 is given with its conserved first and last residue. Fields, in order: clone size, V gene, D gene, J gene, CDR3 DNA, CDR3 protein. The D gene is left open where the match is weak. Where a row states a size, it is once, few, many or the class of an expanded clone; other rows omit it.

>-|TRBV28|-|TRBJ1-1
TGTGCCAGCAGCCGGGGGAGTCTACAGTTGAACACTGAAGCTTTCTTT
CASSRGSLQLNTEAFF
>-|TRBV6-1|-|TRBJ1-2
TGTGCCAGCAGTGGAGGGGAACTTCGTGCCTATGGCTACACCTTC
CASSGGELRAYGYTF
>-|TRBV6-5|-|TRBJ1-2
TGTGCCAGCAGACTTGACCCTAACTATGGCTACACCTTC
CASRLDPNYGYTF
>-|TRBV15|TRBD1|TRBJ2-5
TGTGCCACCAGCAGAGACGGGACAGTATCCCGGGCCCAGTACTTC
CATSRDGTVSRAQYF
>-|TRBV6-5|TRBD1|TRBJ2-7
TGTGCCAGCAGCCCGAAGTCGGGACAGAGTTACGAGCAGTACTTC
CASSPKSGQSYEQYF
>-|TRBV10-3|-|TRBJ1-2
TGTGCCATCAGTGAAGTCAGGGTTAACTATGGCTACACCTTC
CAISEVRVNYGYTF
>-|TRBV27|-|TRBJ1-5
TGTGCCAGCAGTCCCCGGGACGCTCGAAGGAATCAGCCCCAGCATTTT
CASSPRDARRNQPQHF
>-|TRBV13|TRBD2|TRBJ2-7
TGTGCCAGCAGCTTAGGGGAGACGGGGGGCTACGAGCAGTACTTC
CASSLGETGGYEQYF
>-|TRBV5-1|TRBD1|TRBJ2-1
TGCGCCAGCAGCTCCCCAGGGGGCCTATACAATGAGCAGTTCTTC
CASSSPGGLYNEQFF
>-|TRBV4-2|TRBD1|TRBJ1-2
TGTGCCAGCAGCCAGGGGACAGGGGACTATGGCTACACCTTC
CASSQGTGDYGYTF
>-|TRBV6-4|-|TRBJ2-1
TGTGCCAGCGCCCCGGGACGGGGATCTGATGAGCAGTTCTTC
CASAPGRGSDEQFF
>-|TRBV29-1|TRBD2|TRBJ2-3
TGCAGCGTCGGGACTAGGGGTAGGGATACGCAGTATTTT
CSVGTRGRDTQYF
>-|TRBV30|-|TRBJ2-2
TGTGCCTGGAGTCCCCCGGGATCAAACACCGGGGAGCTGTTTTTT
CAWSPPGSNTGELFF
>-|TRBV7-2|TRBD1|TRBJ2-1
TGTGCCAGCAGCTTCGGGACAGAGTACAATGAGCAGTTCTTC
CASSFGTEYNEQFF
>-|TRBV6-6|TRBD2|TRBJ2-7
TGTGCCAGCAGTTCGACTAGCGGGAGCTCCTACGAGCAGTACTTC
CASSSTSGSSYEQYF
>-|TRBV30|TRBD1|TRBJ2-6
TGTGCCTGGAGTTTCACAGGGGGACGGTCTGGGGCCAACGTCCTGACTTTC
CAWSFTGGRSGANVLTF
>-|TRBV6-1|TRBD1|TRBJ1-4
TGTGCCAGCAGTGAAGAGGGGACAGGGCTTAATGAAAAACTGTTTTTT
CASSEEGTGLNEKLFF
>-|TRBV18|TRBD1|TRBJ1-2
TGTGCCAGCTCACCATTTACGAGGACAGGCAATACCTATGGCTACACCTTC
CASSPFTRTGNTYGYTF
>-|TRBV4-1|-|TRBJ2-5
TGCGCCAGCAGCCAAGGGGGAGACCAAGAGACCCAGTACTTC
CASSQGGDQETQYF
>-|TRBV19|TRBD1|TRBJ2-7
TGTGCCAGTAGTAAGGGGGACAGGGATTTTTACGAGCAGTACTTC
CASSKGDRDFYEQYF
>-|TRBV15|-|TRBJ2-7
TGTGCCACCAGCAGGTCCAATTCACGGACAGCCGCTAACGAGCAGTACTTC
CATSRSNSRTAANEQYF
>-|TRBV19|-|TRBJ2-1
TGTGCCAGTAGTTGGACAGCTAGCTCCTACAATGAGCAGTTCTTC
CASSWTASSYNEQFF
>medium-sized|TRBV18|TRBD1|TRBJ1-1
TGTGCCAGCTCCCAACTTCCGACAGGGGCCAACACTGAAGCTTTCTTT
CASSQLPTGANTEAFF
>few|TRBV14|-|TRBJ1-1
TGTGCCAGCAGCCAAGGAGGGGGTGCTTTCTTT
CASSQGGGAFF
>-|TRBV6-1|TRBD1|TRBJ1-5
TGTGCCAGCAGTGAACAAGGGACAGGGGTCGGACAGCCCCAGCATTTT
CASSEQGTGVGQPQHF
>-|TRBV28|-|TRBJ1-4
TGTGCCAGCAGGGAGACCAGAGCAACTAATGAAAAACTGTTTTTT
CASRETRATNEKLFF
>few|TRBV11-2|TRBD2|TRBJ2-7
TGTGCCAGCCACCCACTAGCGGGAGGATACGAGCAGTACTTC
CASHPLAGGYEQYF
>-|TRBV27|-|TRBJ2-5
TGTGCCAGCAGTCCTCGACAGCGGGAGACCCAGTACTTC
CASSPRQRETQYF
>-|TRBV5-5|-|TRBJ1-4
TGTGCCAGCAGCCGTGTAAGGGATTTCAATGAAAAACTGTTTTTT
CASSRVRDFNEKLFF
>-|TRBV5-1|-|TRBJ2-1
TGCGCCAGCAGCTTGGCCTTGGTAGGTGAGCAGTTCTTC
CASSLALVGEQFF
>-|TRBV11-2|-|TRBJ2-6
TGTGCCAGCAGCCCCGGGGGACCTCTAACGGGGGCCAACGTCCTGACTTTC
CASSPGGPLTGANVLTF
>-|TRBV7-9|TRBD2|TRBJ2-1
TGTGCCAGCAGCTTATCCGCTGGGACTAGCGGGAGGGCATCGAATGAGCAGTTCTTC
CASSLSAGTSGRASNEQFF
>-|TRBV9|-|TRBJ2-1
TGTGCCAGCAGCGTTGCTTCCTCCTACAATGAGCAGTTCTTC
CASSVASSYNEQFF
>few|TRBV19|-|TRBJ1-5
TGTGCCAGTAGTGGGTTTTGGGGCAATCAGCCCCAGCATTTT
CASSGFWGNQPQHF
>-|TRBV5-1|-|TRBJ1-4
TGCGCCAGCAGCTTGGAGACGGGCCAGACCCCAGAAAAACTGTTTTTT
CASSLETGQTPEKLFF
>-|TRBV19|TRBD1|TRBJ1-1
TGTGCCAGTATGGACAGGATGAACACTGAAGCTTTCTTT
CASMDRMNTEAFF
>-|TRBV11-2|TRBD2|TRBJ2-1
TGTGCCAGCAGCGTCAGCGGGGGTCGCTACAATGAGCAGTTCTTC
CASSVSGGRYNEQFF
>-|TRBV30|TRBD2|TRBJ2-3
TGTGCCTGGAGTGTACAAGCGGGAGGGCCAGATACGCAGTATTTT
CAWSVQAGGPDTQYF
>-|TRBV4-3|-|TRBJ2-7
TGCGCCAGCAGCCAAGATCTCGTTAGGGCCTACGAGCAGTACTTC
CASSQDLVRAYEQYF
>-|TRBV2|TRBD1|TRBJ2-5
TGTGCCAGCAGGCCCGACAGGGGGAGGCAAGAGACCCAGTACTTC
CASRPDRGRQETQYF
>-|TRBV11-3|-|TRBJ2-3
TGTGCCAGCAGCCGGTCCGTGAGCACAGATACGCAGTATTTT
CASSRSVSTDTQYF